This is a list of T cell receptor beta chains from one sample in a study of T cell repertoires in cytomegalovirus infection. TCRdb ran MiXCR on the reads and lists one entry per CDR3 protein. The table shows roughly 230,000 distinct CDR3 sequences, with about 12% occurring only once. Sequencing was carried out using PBMCs. These receptors were taken from a human donor in good health (CMV status not recorded). Some clones in this sample may be carry-over from other donors' samples. The CDR3 runs from the conserved cysteine through the conserved F or W. The D gene is left open where the match is weak. Only some rows state a clone size, as once, few, many or a class for expanded clones.

v_call,d_call,j_call,clone_size,cdr3_nt,cdr3_aa
TRBV2,TRBD2,TRBJ2-7,few,TGTGCCAGCGCTAGGGCCCGGGGGGATTCCTACGAGCAGTACTTC,CASARARGDSYEQYF
TRBV28,.,TRBJ2-2,few,TGTGCCAGCAGTCTTGACAAGGGGGGGCCCGGGGAGCTGTTTTTT,CASSLDKGGPGELFF
TRBV7-3,TRBD1,TRBJ2-7,many,TGTGCCAGCAGCGAGATTAAGGGACAGGGAAGCGAGCAGTACTTC,CASSEIKGQGSEQYF
TRBV6-2/TRBV6-3,.,TRBJ2-7,many,TGTGCCAGCAGACTCGACCCCTACGAGCAGTACTTC,CASRLDPYEQYF
TRBV12-3/TRBV12-4,TRBD2,TRBJ2-3,many,TGTGCCAGCAGATCTAGCGGAATTAGCACAGATACGCAGTATTTT,CASRSSGISTDTQYF
TRBV7-2,.,TRBJ1-4,many,TGTGCCAGCAGCCCAGGCCGGGAAAAACTGTTTTTT,CASSPGREKLFF
TRBV27,.,TRBJ1-1,many,TGTGCCAAGGTAGGGGTTGCCATACTGTTGAACACTGAAGCTTTCTTT,CAKVGVAILLNTEAFF
TRBV6-5,.,TRBJ1-3,.,TGTGCCAGCAGCCGAGATCTCCTTAGGGGAAACACCATATATTTT,CASSRDLLRGNTIYF
TRBV5-6,TRBD1,TRBJ1-5,.,TGTGCCAGCAGCTTCCGGACAGGGGATTTAAGTCAGCCCCAGCATTTT,CASSFRTGDLSQPQHF
TRBV20-1,.,TRBJ2-6,.,TGCAGTGCTAGAGGAGGGACTCCTGGGGCCAACGTCCTGACTTTC,CSARGGTPGANVLTF
TRBV6-5,.,TRBJ2-2,many,TGTGCCAGCAGTTACCTTAGTTTCAGTAACACCGGGGAGCTGTTTTTT,CASSYLSFSNTGELFF
TRBV6-2/TRBV6-3,TRBD1,TRBJ1-1,many,TGTGCCAGCAGTTACTCATCGCAGGGGGCGCGGGCTGAAGCTTTCTTT,CASSYSSQGARAEAFF
TRBV7-8,.,TRBJ2-5,many,TGTGCCAGCAGCTTAGCCGGAGCTAGAGGGCGGCAAGAGACCCAGTACTTC,CASSLAGARGRQETQYF
TRBV7-2,TRBD2,TRBJ2-7,many,TGTGCCAGCAGCTTGCGACTAGCGGGAGGCCCTTACGAGCAGTACTTC,CASSLRLAGGPYEQYF
TRBV6-1,TRBD2,TRBJ2-7,.,TGTGCCAGCACCGTGACTAGCGGGAATCCCTACGAGCAGTACTTC,CASTVTSGNPYEQYF
TRBV20-1,TRBD2,TRBJ2-1,few,TGCAGTGCTAGAGCTCCTAATAGCGGGGTTTACAATGAGCAGTTCTTC,CSARAPNSGVYNEQFF
TRBV6-1,.,TRBJ1-2,few,TGTGCCAGCGGGTGGGGTGATAACTATGGCTACACCTTC,CASGWGDNYGYTF
TRBV7-3,.,TRBJ2-2,.,TGTCCCAGCAGCTTAAGGTCCTTCGGGGAGCTGTTTTTT,CPSSLRSFGELFF
TRBV10-3,.,TRBJ2-5,.,TGTGCCATCAGTGAGTCAACAGGACAAGAGACCCAGTACTTC,CAISESTGQETQYF
TRBV27,TRBD2,TRBJ2-2,many,TGTGCCAGCAGTTTAAACAGCGGGGGGTTCTCCGGGGAGCTGTTTTTT,CASSLNSGGFSGELFF
TRBV6-6,TRBD2,TRBJ2-1,few,TGTGCCAGCAGTTACGGGACTAGCGGGGGCCATGAGCAGTTCTTC,CASSYGTSGGHEQFF
TRBV29-1,.,TRBJ2-7,many,TGCAGTGTTAGCAGTCCCTACGAGCAGTACTTC,CSVSSPYEQYF
TRBV6-1,.,TRBJ1-2,many,TGTGCCAGCAGTTCGGACGGGGAAGTCTATGGCTACACCTTC,CASSSDGEVYGYTF
TRBV7-9,TRBD1,TRBJ2-7,many,TGTGCCAGCAGCTCGAACCCTCGACAGGGGGCCTACGAGCAGTACTTC,CASSSNPRQGAYEQYF
TRBV6-2/TRBV6-3,.,TRBJ2-5,few,TGTGCCAGCAGTAGTCTCGGTTCCGTTTTCGAGAAGCAAGAGACCCAGTACTTC,CASSSLGSVFEKQETQYF
TRBV28,.,TRBJ1-1,many,TGTGCCAGCAGTTTGAGGTCGACTGAAGCTTTCTTT,CASSLRSTEAFF
TRBV20-1,.,TRBJ2-2,once,TGCAGTGCTAGAGACCCTCGTAGACAAACGAACACCGGGGAGCTGTTTTTT,CSARDPRRQTNTGELFF
TRBV7-2,.,TRBJ2-7,many,TGTGCCAGCAGCTTAGGTGGGGGAGGGGGCTACGAGCAGTACTTC,CASSLGGGGGYEQYF
TRBV29-1,.,TRBJ2-1,.,TGCAGCGTAGGGGGGTACAATGAGCAGTTCTTC,CSVGGYNEQFF
TRBV7-6,.,TRBJ1-1,many,TGTGCCAGCAGCTCCGGTGGGGTTACCACTGAAGCTTTCTTT,CASSSGGVTTEAFF
TRBV5-6,.,TRBJ2-4,once,TGTGCCAGCAGCTTACGGGGATGGGAGGCCAAAACCATTCAGTACTTC,CASSLRGWEAKTIQYF
TRBV7-2,.,TRBJ2-3,many,TGTGCCAGCAGGCACCCTCTCACAGATACGCAGTATTTT,CASRHPLTDTQYF
TRBV7-2,.,TRBJ1-3,many,TGTGCCAGCAGCTTGCGTCCCTCCGTGGGGTACTCTGGAAACACCATATATTTT,CASSLRPSVGYSGNTIYF
TRBV2,TRBD1,TRBJ2-7,.,TGTGCCAGCAGATACGGGACAGCCGAGGACGAGCAGTACTTC,CASRYGTAEDEQYF
TRBV7-9,.,TRBJ1-2,many,TGTGCCAGCAGCGGAGGGGACTATGGCTACACCTTC,CASSGGDYGYTF
TRBV6-6,.,TRBJ2-7,few,TGTGCCAGCACGGAGGCAGGGGCTTCCCACGAGCAGTACTTC,CASTEAGASHEQYF
TRBV7-9,.,TRBJ1-2,many,TGTGCCAGCAGCTTAGACGTGGGGGGCTACACCTTC,CASSLDVGGYTF
TRBV6-6,TRBD1,TRBJ1-2,.,TGTGCCAGCAGCAATGGGGACAGGGGGTTTCTGGGCTATGGCTACACCTTC,CASSNGDRGFLGYGYTF
TRBV2,TRBD1,TRBJ2-7,.,TGTGCCAGCAGTGAAGGGACAGGTCGCTACGAGCAGTACTTC,CASSEGTGRYEQYF
TRBV3-1,.,TRBJ1-5,many,TGTGCCAGCAGCCAAGGGGGCGAGGATCAGCCCCAGCATTTT,CASSQGGEDQPQHF
TRBV19,.,TRBJ1-6,many,TGTGCCAGTAGTACCTTAATCGGAGGTACTAATTCACCCCTCCACTTT,CASSTLIGGTNSPLHF
TRBV9,TRBD1,TRBJ2-1,few,TGTGCCAGCAGCGCTCGGGACAGGGTGGTCAATGAGCAGTTCTTC,CASSARDRVVNEQFF
TRBV12-3/TRBV12-4,TRBD2,TRBJ2-1,.,TGTGCCAGCAGTCCGCTAGGGAGCGGGAGGGCCGATGAGCAGTTCTTC,CASSPLGSGRADEQFF
TRBV19,TRBD2,TRBJ2-7,few,TGTGCCAGTAGTTCTAGGGGTCCCGCGGGGGGCGAGCAGTACTTC,CASSSRGPAGGEQYF
TRBV19,.,TRBJ2-2,many,TGTGCCAGTACACAGGCGAACACCGGGGAGCTGTTTTTT,CASTQANTGELFF
TRBV29-1,TRBD2,TRBJ2-2,few,TGCAGCGTTGGTGTGTGGGGGGGTGGCACCGGGGAGCTGTTTTTT,CSVGVWGGGTGELFF
TRBV28,.,TRBJ1-4,many,TGTGCCAGCACCCCAAGTTCGGATGAAAAACTGTTTTTT,CASTPSSDEKLFF
TRBV5-1,.,TRBJ2-1,.,TGCGCCAGCAGCTTGGAGCGGCGCACCCGAGGGCCTGAGAATGAGCAGTTCTTC,CASSLERRTRGPENEQFF
TRBV28,.,TRBJ2-1,.,TGTGCCAGCAGTTTAGGGGGAGGAGGGGCCGTCGATGAGCAGTTCTTC,CASSLGGGGAVDEQFF
TRBV12-5,.,TRBJ2-1,many,TGTGCTAGTGGTATCAACGATGAGCAGTTCTTC,CASGINDEQFF
TRBV6-1,.,TRBJ2-6,many,TGTGCCAGCAGTGTATCCCGGAGGGTTGGGGCCAACGTCCTGACTTTC,CASSVSRRVGANVLTF
TRBV5-4,.,TRBJ1-1,.,TGTGCCAGCAGCTTGAGTGGGGGGGTCGGGGTGAACACTGAAGCTTTCTTT,CASSLSGGVGVNTEAFF
TRBV7-2,TRBD1,TRBJ2-7,many,TGTGCCAGCAGCTTGGGTAGGGGGCGGGACGAGCAGTACTTC,CASSLGRGRDEQYF
TRBV12-3/TRBV12-4,TRBD2,TRBJ2-7,few,TGTGCCAGCAATCCTAGCGGAACCTACGAGCAGTACTTC,CASNPSGTYEQYF
TRBV7-2,TRBD1,TRBJ1-1,many,TGTGCCAGCAGCTTATTGGGGGGGACAGGGGAGCACACTGAAGCTTTCTTT,CASSLLGGTGEHTEAFF
TRBV7-9,.,TRBJ2-3,many,TGTGCCAGCAGCTCCTCGACAGGGGAGGGCGATACGCAGTATTTT,CASSSSTGEGDTQYF
TRBV29-1,.,TRBJ1-2,.,TGCAGCGTTTGGAGCGAACTCTTCTATGGCTACACCTTC,CSVWSELFYGYTF
TRBV28,.,TRBJ1-1,many,TGTGCCAGCAGCATAGACCAGGGAGGGGCTGAAGCTTTCTTT,CASSIDQGGAEAFF
TRBV7-9,.,TRBJ1-4,many,TGTGCCAGCAGCTTGGGGGTTTCCGCAACTAATGAAAAACTGTTTTTT,CASSLGVSATNEKLFF
TRBV27,TRBD1,TRBJ2-6,.,TGTGCCAGCAGTTCAAAGACAGGGACGGCGGGGGCCAACGTCCTGACTTTC,CASSSKTGTAGANVLTF